The 26 T cell receptor beta chains below all came from one sample that was sequenced in a study of T cell responses to AZD1222 COVID-19 vaccine. TCRdb keeps only in-frame clones here, not all; method: immunoSEQ multiplex PCR. Of around 190,000 clones detected, almost 95% appear once; the ten largest clones hold less than 1.5%. Sequences were derived from peripheral blood, sampled on day 0 of AZD1222 vaccination. The receptors derive from an adult in good health.

The genes are TRBV6-5 and TRBJ1-4; a possible D gene is TRBD1 (6 bases). This CDR3 spans 14 amino acids. Germline V gene data show CDR1 as MNHEY and CDR2 as SVGAGI. The V and J ends lost 2 bases and 8 bases respectively, with 12 bases between them. Written as DNA, the CDR3 is TGTGCCAGCAGTTACCTGGCAGGGGCAGAAAAACTGTTTTTT. This translates into CASSYLAGAEKLFF.

This clone was counted once. J is TRBJ1-5 and V is TRBV9, with D possibly being TRBD1 (6 bases). The CDR3 spans 15 residues. Germline assignment: CDR1 SGDLS and CDR2 YYNGEE. The germline V and J ends were trimmed by 3 bases and 7 bases, with 17 bases remaining between them. CDR3 nucleotide sequence: TGTGCCAGCAGCGCAGATGGACAGAGCCACCAGCCCCAGCATTTT. Protein product: CASSADGQSHQPQHF.

The gene calls are TRBV6-5 and TRBJ2-7; 12 bases map to TRBD1. Losses at the gene ends were 7 bases for V and 2 bases for J; bases not matched to a gene: 6. This CDR3 has 15 amino acids. CDR1 MNHEY and CDR2 SVGAGI come from the germline V gene. CDR3 residues: CASNPGQGAAYEQYF. In DNA, the CDR3 is TGTGCCAGCAACCCGGGACAGGGGGCTGCCTACGAGCAGTACTTC.

This chain's CDR3 is CASSAHGGRETQYF. The CDR3 DNA is TGTGCCAGCAGCGCCCACGGGGGACGGGAGACCCAGTACTTC. The chain joins TRBV3-1 (or the pseudogene TRBV3-2) to TRBJ2-5; the D gene is possibly TRBD2 (6 bases). The V gene lost 5 bases and the J gene lost 5 bases, with 15 bases spanning the gap. This CDR3 is built from 14 residues. The germline V gene has CDR1 LGHDT and CDR2 YNNKEL (reference sequence).

This chain connects TRBV4-1 to TRBJ1-1; D ambiguous. From germline, CDR1 is MGHRA and CDR2 YSYEKL. The CDR3 has 16 amino acids. V dropped 1 base and J dropped 1 base, with 13 bases sitting between them. The CDR3 is CASSQALRATNTEAFF. CDR3 bases: TGCGCCAGCAGCCAAGCACTGCGGGCGACGAACACTGAAGCTTTCTTT.

The V and J genes are TRBV7-8 and TRBJ2-1, with unresolved D. This CDR3 region has 14 residues. Trimming took off 0 bases at V and 5 bases at J, with 8 bases between the two ends. Germline-derived CDR1 and CDR2 are SGHVS and FQNEAQ. CDR3 coding DNA: TGTGCCAGCAGCTTAGCGCCTGGGGACAATGAGCAGTTCTTC. This gives the protein CASSLAPGDNEQFF. The entire variable domain, with the rest obtained from reference TRBV7-8 and TRBJ2-1, is as follows: GAGVSQSPRYKVAKRGQDVALRCDPISGHVSLFWYQQALGQGPEFLTYFQNEAQLDKSGLPSDRFFAERPEGSVSTLKIQRTQQEDSAVYLCASSLAPGDNEQFFGPGTRLTVL.

The rearrangement joins TRBV19 to TRBJ2-7, with 7 bases lining up with TRBD1. The CDR3 has 14 amino acids. Germline CDR1 LNHDA, CDR2 SQIVND (reference sequence). J was trimmed by 2 bases and V by 5 bases; bases with no gene match: 6. CDR3 residues: CASSLRGTAYEQYF. CDR3 coding DNA: TGTGCCAGTAGTTTAAGAGGGACAGCCTACGAGCAGTACTTC.

The chain couples TRBV29-1 to TRBJ1-1, with D unclear. V was cut by 1 base and J by 11 bases, with 11 bases left in between. CDR3 length: 11 residues. Germline CDR1 SQVTM, CDR2 ANQGSEA. The CDR3 spells CSVEGVGNAFF. The CDR3 nucleotides are TGCAGCGTTGAAGGGGTTGGGAACGCTTTCTTT.

V gene TRBV3-1 (or the pseudogene TRBV3-2) combines with J gene TRBJ2-7; D perhaps matches TRBD2 (5 bases). Germline CDR1 is LGHDT and CDR2 is YNNKEL (reference sequence). This CDR3 contains 13 residues. Trimming stripped 1 base from V and 6 bases from J, with 10 bases between. This CDR3 is CASSQGRQVEQYF. CDR3 sequence (DNA): TGTGCCAGCAGCCAAGGGAGGCAGGTCGAGCAGTACTTC.

The chain joins TRBV30 to TRBJ1-2; possible D gene TRBD1, 5 bases. Germline loops: CDR1 GTSNPN, CDR2 SVGIG (reference sequence). The CDR3 is 12 residues long. V was trimmed by 0 bases and J by 8 bases, leaving 10 bases between them. Written as DNA, the CDR3 is TGTGCCTGGAGTGTATCAGGGACCGGCTACACCTTC. This gives the protein CAWSVSGTGYTF. Supplemented by reference TRBV30 and TRBJ1-2, the full variable domain reads SQTIHQWPATLVQPVGSPLSLECTVEGTSNPNLYWYRQAAGRGLQLLFYSVGIGQISSEVPQNLSASRPQDRQFILSSKKLLLSDSGFYLCAWSVSGTGYTFGSGTRLTVV.

The J gene is TRBJ1-1, the V gene TRBV2; TRBD1 might be the D (5 bases). Germline assignment: CDR1 SNHLY and CDR2 FYNNEI. The CDR3 sequence is 14 residues long. Trimming left V 3 bases short and J 8 bases short, with 16 bases between. Here the CDR3 reads CASSETANRQEAFF. The CDR3 DNA reads as TGTGCCAGCAGTGAGACAGCGAACCGTCAGGAAGCTTTCTTT.

V and J are TRBV7-8 and TRBJ1-4; D is unresolved. The CDR3 runs 16 residues. The ends were cut back, 2 bases at V and 5 bases at J, with 15 bases in the middle. CDR1 and CDR2 from the germline V gene are SGHVS and FQNEAQ. The DNA of the CDR3 is TGTGCCAGCAGCTTAAAGGGCGGGGTGGGAAATGAAAAACTGTTTTTT. Protein sequence: CASSLKGGVGNEKLFF.

The chain has TRBV2 and TRBJ1-5; D is perhaps TRBD1 (5 bases). CDR1 SNHLY and CDR2 FYNNEI come from the germline V gene. This CDR3 has 14 amino acids. Trimming took off 3 bases at V and 4 bases at J, with 10 bases between the two ends. CDR3 protein: CASSEGRENQPQHF. CDR3 in DNA: TGTGCCAGCAGTGAGGGACGGGAAAATCAGCCCCAGCATTTT.

The gene calls are TRBV27 and TRBJ2-7; D gene ambiguous. V shed 6 bases and J shed 6 bases, with 9 bases lying between them. The CDR3 has 11 residues. CDR1 is MNHEY and CDR2 is SMNVEV in the germline V gene (reference sequence). The CDR3 region has the DNA TGTGCCAGCAGCGACTTCCTCGAGCAGTACTTC. This sequence encodes CASSDFLEQYF.

The chain couples TRBV11-2 to TRBJ1-5; tentative D call: TRBD1 (5 bases). Germline CDR1 reads SGHAT; CDR2 reads FQNNGV. Trimming left V 0 bases short and J 4 bases short, with 10 bases between. This CDR3 region has 15 residues. DNA of the CDR3: TGTGCCAGCAGCTTAGATGGGGGTTGGAATCAGCCCCAGCATTTT. It yields the protein CASSLDGGWNQPQHF.

This chain joins TRBV5-1 and TRBJ1-4; the match to TRBD1 covers 7 bases. This CDR3 is built from 17 residues. Germline loops: CDR1 SGHRS, CDR2 YFSETQ. The V segment lost 4 bases and the J segment 0 bases; nucleotides outside the gene matches: 9. This chain's CDR3 is CASSVTGKKATNEKLFF. CDR3 DNA: TGCGCCAGCAGCGTGACAGGGAAGAAGGCAACTAATGAAAAACTGTTTTTT.

This sequence joins TRBV6-6 and TRBJ1-2; no reliable D call. The CDR3 covers 15 residues. Germline V CDR1 and CDR2: MNHNY, SVGAGI (reference sequence). Trimming removed 3 bases at V and 1 base at J, with 12 bases between. DNA for the CDR3: TGTGCCAGCAGTTATTCGCGGGAGAGTAACTATGGCTACACCTTC. Its translation: CASSYSRESNYGYTF.

V usage is TRBV2 and J usage is TRBJ1-1; 8 bases map to TRBD1. The V gene's germline CDR1 is SNHLY and CDR2 FYNNEI. The length of the CDR3 is 15 residues. After removal of 6 bases from V and 1 base from J, the junction contained 7 bases not matched to a gene. For the CDR3, the DNA is TGTGCCAGCAGAGGGACAGGCGGCGGGAACACTGAAGCTTTCTTT. This codes for CASRGTGGGNTEAFF.

The V call is TRBV6-5, the J call TRBJ1-2, with D perhaps TRBD1 (5 bases). The CDR3 totals 11 residues. CDR1 is MNHEY and CDR2 is SVGAGI in the germline V gene. With 6 bases removed from V and 8 bases from J, the gap between germline ends came to 10 bases. The CDR3, as DNA: TGTGCCAGCAGAGCAGGGTTAGGCTACACCTTC. It codes for CASRAGLGYTF.

This chain connects TRBV25-1 to TRBJ1-6; TRBD1 matches at 7 bases. The CDR3 is made up of 13 amino acids. From germline, CDR1 is MGHDK and CDR2 SYGVNS. The junction had 10 bases not matched to a gene; V was cut back by 10 bases and J by 10 bases. DNA for the CDR3: TGTGCCACCGGGGACAGATTGGGGTCACCCCTCCACTTT. It is translated as CATGDRLGSPLHF.

This chain joins TRBV5-1 and TRBJ2-5; 8 nucleotides line up with TRBD2. Germline CDR1 and CDR2: SGHRS and YFSETQ. V lost 0 bases, J lost 4 bases, and 5 bases stayed unmatched. The CDR3 length is 15 residues. CDR3 sequence (DNA): TGCGCCAGCAGCTTGGGAGTAGCGGGGATAGAGACCCAGTACTTC. Translating it yields CASSLGVAGIETQYF.

The chain has TRBV7-3 and TRBJ1-2; D is ambiguous. Germline values: CDR1 SGHTA, CDR2 FQGTGA. CDR3 size: 14 residues. V was cut by 2 bases and J by 3 bases, with 10 bases left in between. DNA of the CDR3: TGTGCCAGCAGCTTAGATTCCAGTCACTATGGCTACACCTTC. Translated: CASSLDSSHYGYTF. Drawing the rest from reference TRBV7-3 and TRBJ1-2, the complete variable domain is GAGVSQTPSNKVTEKGKYVELRCDPISGHTALYWYRQSLGQGPEFLIYFQGTGAADDSGLPNDRFFAVRPEGSVSTLKIQRTERGDSAVYLCASSLDSSHYGYTFGSGTRLTVV.

The V and J genes are TRBV27 and TRBJ2-2; 15 nucleotides align to TRBD2. Trimming removed 3 bases from V and 5 bases from J; junction bases left unmatched: 7. CDR3 length: 18 residues. In germline, CDR1 is MNHEY, CDR2 SMNVEV (reference sequence). The CDR3 protein is CASSFPGTSGGKTGELFF. The DNA for the CDR3 is TGTGCCAGCAGTTTCCCCGGGACTAGCGGGGGGAAAACCGGGGAGCTGTTTTTT.

The V gene is TRBV10-1, the J gene TRBJ1-4, with TRBD1 matching 8 bases. CDR3 size: 16 residues. The V gene end was trimmed by 9 bases and the J gene end by 0 bases; junction bases not matched to a gene: 9. Germline loops: CDR1 WNHNN, CDR2 SYGVQD (reference sequence). CDR3 protein: CARQPGQETTNEKLFF. In DNA, the CDR3 is TGCGCCAGACAACCGGGACAGGAGACAACTAATGAAAAACTGTTTTTT.

The genes are TRBV19 and TRBJ1-5, with D uncertain. This CDR3 is 13 amino acids long. V shed 5 bases and J shed 15 bases, with 20 bases lying between them. In germline, CDR1 is LNHDA, CDR2 SQIVND (reference sequence). DNA of the CDR3: TGTGCCAGTAGTCCCCGCCCCGTTTTGATATTGCATTTT. Translation gives CASSPRPVLILHF.

The rearrangement joins TRBV13 to TRBJ1-1, with TRBD1 as a possible D gene (5 bases). Germline lookup yields CDR1 PRHDT and CDR2 FYEKMQ (reference sequence). The CDR3 totals 14 residues. V dropped 5 bases and J dropped 6 bases, with 16 bases sitting between them. CDR3 DNA sequence: TGTGCCAGCAGCCCGCCCACAGGATCCCCTGAAGCTTTCTTT. This encodes CASSPPTGSPEAFF.